Listed below are T cell receptor beta chains from one sample, sequenced in a study of blood T cell repertoires in COVID-19. Assay used: immunoSEQ multiplex PCR; TCRdb lists only in-frame clones, some missing. This table holds 250,000 to 300,000 clones, 81% found once. The sequencing sample was made of peripheral blood. The source of these receptors is a woman in her fifties or sixties with active or convalescent COVID-19. Each CDR3 is given with its conserved first and last residue. Each record gives: clone size, D gene, J gene, V gene, CDR3 DNA, CDR3 protein. The D gene is left open where the match is weak. A row's size may be missing; if present it is once, few, many or a size class.

>.|.|TRBJ2-1|TRBV30
TGTGCCTGGCGGGGTACTAGCTCCTACAATGAGCAGTTCTTC
CAWRGTSSYNEQFF
>.|TRBD2|TRBJ2-5|TRBV4-2
TGTGCCAGCAGCCAAGACCCCCTAGCGGGGCCGCAAGAGACCCAGTACTTC
CASSQDPLAGPQETQYF
>.|.|TRBJ2-3|TRBV7-9
TGTGCCAGCAGCTCCTCCGGGATTAGCACAGATACGCAGTATTTT
CASSSSGISTDTQYF
>.|TRBD2|TRBJ2-5|TRBV5-4
TGTGCCAGCAGCAACGGGGGGGGGCGGGAGACCCAGTACTTC
CASSNGGGRETQYF
>.|TRBD1|TRBJ2-4|TRBV9
TGTGCCAGCAGCTTCAACCCCCGGGACAGGGGGAAAAACATTCAGTACTTC
CASSFNPRDRGKNIQYF
>many|.|TRBJ1-1|TRBV25-1
TGTGCCAGCAGTCCCCAGGGGAGGAACACTGAAGCTTTCTTT
CASSPQGRNTEAFF
>few|.|TRBJ2-1|TRBV7-3
TGTGCCAGCAGCGCGGATCTGAGCTCCTACAATGAGCAGTTCTTC
CASSADLSSYNEQFF
>.|.|TRBJ2-5|TRBV5-1
TGCGCCAGCAGGACTATAGCCCTGGAGACCCAGTACTTC
CASRTIALETQYF
>many|TRBD2|TRBJ2-7|TRBV30
TGTGCCTGGAGTCCCGGGGGGGTTCAGTACTTC
CAWSPGGVQYF
>.|.|TRBJ1-1|TRBV25-1
TGTGCCAGCCAGGGGCTGGGCACTGAAGCTTTCTTT
CASQGLGTEAFF
>.|TRBD1|TRBJ2-1|TRBV5-6
TGTGCCAGCAGCGCAACAGGGGCGGGTGAGCAGTTCTTC
CASSATGAGEQFF
>.|TRBD1|TRBJ2-3|TRBV19
TGTGCCAGTAGTATATCGACAGGGATGGGCACAGATACGCAGTATTTT
CASSISTGMGTDTQYF
>.|TRBD2|TRBJ2-1|TRBV9
TGTGCCAGCAGCGAACGCGGACTAGCGGGATTCAATGAGCAGTTCTTC
CASSERGLAGFNEQFF
>.|TRBD1|TRBJ2-3|TRBV6-2/TRBV6-3
TGTGCCAGCAGCCGACAGGGTCCTAGCACAGATACGCAGTATTTT
CASSRQGPSTDTQYF
>.|.|TRBJ1-2|TRBV6-1
TGTGCCAGCAGTGAAGACAGCATCTATGGCTACACCTTC
CASSEDSIYGYTF
>.|TRBD1|TRBJ1-2|TRBV6-5
TGTGCCAGCCGACAGGGGGCGCATGGCTACACCTTC
CASRQGAHGYTF
>.|.|TRBJ1-5|TRBV6-1
TGTGCCAGCAGTGAGGTGGCAGGCAGTAATCAGCCCCAGCATTTT
CASSEVAGSNQPQHF